This T cell receptor beta chain stems from a study of blood T cells in healthy people across ages. For the second PCR, which ran for 7 to 11 cycles, a sample-barcoded 5' primer and a J-beta primer mix were used. TCRdb recomputed calls from the 5' RACE reads with MiXCR, one row per CDR3 protein. The sample records 1.8 million or so distinct CDR3 sequences, around 40% being singletons. Germline CDR1 is SGHAT and CDR2 is FQNNGV. J lost 8 bases, V lost 5 bases, and 20 bases had no gene match. This CDR3 has 17 amino acids. The sequencing input was blood. The source of this sequence is a human donor in good health. V is TRBV11-2 and J is TRBJ1-2, with TRBD1 matching over 7 bases. This CDR3 is CASSPDREIGYMRGYTF. The DNA for the CDR3 is TGTGCCAGCAGCCCCGACAGGGAAATAGGGTATATGAGAGGCTACACCTTC.